This record covers a single T cell receptor (beta chain). No antigen is known for it. This entry belongs to a study of cytomegalovirus exposure and HLA in healthy donors. The overall study: Earlier results showed almost 120 million unique TCR beta sequences derived from some 190 million T cells.

J lost 5 bases, V lost 1 base, and 4 bases had no gene match. Germline V gene lookup returns CDR1 SGHRS and CDR2 YFSETQ. This CDR3 region has 14 residues. PCR employed 60 Vbeta and 13 Jbeta primers. Original analysis: Among the unique TCR beta chains that a later analysis counted, around 72 million in all, 9.5 million to 12 million were shared. Profiled with immunoSEQ multiplex PCR; TCRdb holds only in-frame clones, not every one. For V, J and clone size, that table is used; D and trimming come from the DNA. This sample has 140,000 to 150,000 clones, with around a tenth found just once. Overall study findings and caveats: A later analysis reported that several of the most significant clusters appeared to be linked to common viral pathogens, among them Epstein-Barr virus.

The chain links TRBV5-1 to TRBJ2-7; 9 nucleotides align to TRBD2. Sequencing was done on a sample of PBMCs. The clonotype comes from a male donor in good health and CMV-seronegative. CDR3 bases: TGCGCCAGCAGCTTGATAGCGGGAGTGGACGAGCAGTACTTC. Residues: CASSLIAGVDEQYF. Full variable domain (outside the CDR3, taken from reference TRBV5-1 and TRBJ2-7): KAGVTQTPRYLIKTRGQQVTLSCSPISGHRSVSWYQQTPGQGLQFLFEYFSETQRNKGNFPGRFSGRQFSNSRSEMNVSTLELGDSALYLCASSLIAGVDEQYFGPGTRLTVT.